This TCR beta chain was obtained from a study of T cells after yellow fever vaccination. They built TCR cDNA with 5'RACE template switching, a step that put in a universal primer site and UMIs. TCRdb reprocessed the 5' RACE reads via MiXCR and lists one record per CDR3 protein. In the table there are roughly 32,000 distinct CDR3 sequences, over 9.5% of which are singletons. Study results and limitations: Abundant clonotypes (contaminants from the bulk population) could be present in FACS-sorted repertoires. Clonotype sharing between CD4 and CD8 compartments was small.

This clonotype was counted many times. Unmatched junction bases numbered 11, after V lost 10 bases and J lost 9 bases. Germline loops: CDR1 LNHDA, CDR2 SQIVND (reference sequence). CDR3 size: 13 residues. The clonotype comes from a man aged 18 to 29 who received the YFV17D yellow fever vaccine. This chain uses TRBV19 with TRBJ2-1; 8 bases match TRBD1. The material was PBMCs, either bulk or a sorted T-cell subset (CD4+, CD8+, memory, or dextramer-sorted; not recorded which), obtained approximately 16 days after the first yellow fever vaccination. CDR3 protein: CATRTGYIGEQFF. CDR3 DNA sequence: TGTGCCACTCGGACAGGGTATATTGGTGAGCAGTTCTTC.